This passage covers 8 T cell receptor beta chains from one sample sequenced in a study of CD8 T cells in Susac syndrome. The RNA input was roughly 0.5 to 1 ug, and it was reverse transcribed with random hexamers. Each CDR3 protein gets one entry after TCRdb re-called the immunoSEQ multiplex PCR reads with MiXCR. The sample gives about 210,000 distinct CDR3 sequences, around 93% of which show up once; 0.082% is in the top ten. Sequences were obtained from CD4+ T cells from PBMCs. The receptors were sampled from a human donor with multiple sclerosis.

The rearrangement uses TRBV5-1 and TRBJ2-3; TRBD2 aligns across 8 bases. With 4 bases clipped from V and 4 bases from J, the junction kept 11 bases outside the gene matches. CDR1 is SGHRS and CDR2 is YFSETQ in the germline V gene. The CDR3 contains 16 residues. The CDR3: CASSPQGGGTPDTQYF. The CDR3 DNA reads TGCGCCAGCAGCCCCCAAGGCGGGGGGACGCCAGATACGCAGTATTTT.

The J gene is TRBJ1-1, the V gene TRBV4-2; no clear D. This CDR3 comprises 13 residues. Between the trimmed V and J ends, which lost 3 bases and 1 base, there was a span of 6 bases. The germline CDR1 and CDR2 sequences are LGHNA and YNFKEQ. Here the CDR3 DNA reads TGTGCCAGCAGCCAGCCGGCGAACACTGAAGCTTTCTTT. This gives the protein CASSQPANTEAFF.

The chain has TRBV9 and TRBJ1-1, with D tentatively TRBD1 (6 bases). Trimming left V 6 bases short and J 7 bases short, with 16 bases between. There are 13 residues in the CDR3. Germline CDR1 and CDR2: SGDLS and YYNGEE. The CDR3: CASKGGTLSEAFF. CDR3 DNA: TGTGCCAGCAAGGGGGGGACACTTAGTGAAGCTTTCTTT.

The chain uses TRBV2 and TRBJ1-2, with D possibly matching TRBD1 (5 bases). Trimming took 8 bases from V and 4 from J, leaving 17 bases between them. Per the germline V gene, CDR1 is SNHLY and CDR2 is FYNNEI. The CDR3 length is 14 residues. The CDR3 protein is CASGYEGPVYGYTF. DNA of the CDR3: TGTGCCAGCGGCTACGAGGGGCCCGTCTATGGCTACACCTTC.

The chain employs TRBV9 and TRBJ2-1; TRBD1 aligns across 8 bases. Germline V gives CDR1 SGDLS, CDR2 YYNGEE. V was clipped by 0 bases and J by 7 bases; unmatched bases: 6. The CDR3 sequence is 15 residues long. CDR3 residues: CASSVVVGDRNEQFF. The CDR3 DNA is TGTGCCAGCAGCGTAGTAGTAGGGGACAGGAATGAGCAGTTCTTC. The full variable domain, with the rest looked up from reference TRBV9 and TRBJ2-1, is DSGVTQTPKHLITATGQRVTLRCSPRSGDLSVYWYQQSLDQGLQFLIQYYNGEERAKGNILERFSAQQFPDLHSELNLSSLELGDSALYFCASSVVVGDRNEQFFGPGTRLTVL.

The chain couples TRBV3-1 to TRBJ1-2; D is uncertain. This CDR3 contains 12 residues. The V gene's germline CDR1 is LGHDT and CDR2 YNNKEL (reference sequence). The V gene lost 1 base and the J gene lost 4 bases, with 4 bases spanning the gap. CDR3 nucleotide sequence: TGTGCCAGCAGCCAAGTAGTCTATGGCTACACCTTC. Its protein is CASSQVVYGYTF.

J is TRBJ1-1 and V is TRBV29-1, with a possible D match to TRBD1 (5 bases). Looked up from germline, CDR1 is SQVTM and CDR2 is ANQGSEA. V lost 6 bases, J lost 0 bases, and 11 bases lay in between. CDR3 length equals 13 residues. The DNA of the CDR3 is TGCAGCGTCGGGACGTCGTTGAACACTGAAGCTTTCTTT. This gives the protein CSVGTSLNTEAFF.

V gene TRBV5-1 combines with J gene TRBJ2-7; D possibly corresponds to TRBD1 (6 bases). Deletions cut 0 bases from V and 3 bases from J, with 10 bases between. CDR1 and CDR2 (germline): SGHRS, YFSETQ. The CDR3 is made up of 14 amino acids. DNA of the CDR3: TGCGCCAGCAGCTTGGTTCAGGGGATCTACGAGCAGTACTTC. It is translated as CASSLVQGIYEQYF.